The T cell receptor (beta chain) under discussion was sequenced for a study of T cell repertoires in cytomegalovirus infection. Study at large: Indications came from public TCR beta signatures; they pointed to CMV infection and to a matching HLA type.

At least ten counts were recorded for this clonotype. This CDR3 has 12 amino acids. V was clipped by 7 bases and J by 5 bases, with 11 bases between them. Per germline, CDR1 MNHNS and CDR2 SASEGT. MiXCR, applied by TCRdb to the reads, yields one record per CDR3 protein. The sample lists approximately 190,000 distinct CDR3 sequences; about a tenth were seen once. This receptor was obtained from a human donor in good health (CMV status not recorded). Some clones in this sample may be carry-over from other donors' samples. Material: PBMCs. The chain combines TRBV6-1 with TRBJ1-1; D remains unclear. CDR3 sequence (DNA): TGTGCCAGCACCCAGAGAGGGACTGAAGCTTTCTTT. Encoded protein: CASTQRGTEAFF.